The source of this TCR beta chain is a study of blood T cell repertoires in COVID-19. Overall study: Samples of COVID-19 (acute and convalescent) were obtained from the United States, Italy and Spain. In each case, the material was cDNA or gDNA derived from T cells, B-cell-depleted T cells, or PBMCs.

CDR3 size: 14 residues. The germline CDR1 and CDR2 sequences are SGHVS and FQNEAQ. J lost 10 bases, V lost 5 bases, and 7 bases had no gene match. Only in-frame clones appear in the TCRdb table, and some are missing; sequencing was by immunoSEQ multiplex PCR. The table shows hundreds of thousands of clones, with about nine tenths occurring only once. The sequencing sample was made of peripheral blood. This receptor was identified in a woman aged 25 to 39 with active or convalescent COVID-19. The rearrangement links TRBV7-8 to TRBJ1-6; 8 positions agree with TRBD1. For the CDR3, the DNA is TGTGCCAGCAGCAGTCAGGGGGCTGGGTCACCCCTCCACTTT. This translates into CASSSQGAGSPLHF.